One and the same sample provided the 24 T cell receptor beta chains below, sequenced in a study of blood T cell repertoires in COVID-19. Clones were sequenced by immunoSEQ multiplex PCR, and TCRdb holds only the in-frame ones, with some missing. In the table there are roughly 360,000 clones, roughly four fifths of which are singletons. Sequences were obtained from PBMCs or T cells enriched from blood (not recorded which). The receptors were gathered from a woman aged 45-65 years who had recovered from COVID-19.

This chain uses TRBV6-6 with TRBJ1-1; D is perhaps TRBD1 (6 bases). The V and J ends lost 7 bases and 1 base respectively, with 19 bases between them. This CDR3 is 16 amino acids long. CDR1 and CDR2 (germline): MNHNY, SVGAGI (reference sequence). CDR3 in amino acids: CASTSTGGRRNTEAFF. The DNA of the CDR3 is TGTGCCAGCACGAGTACGGGGGGGCGCCGGAACACTGAAGCTTTCTTT.

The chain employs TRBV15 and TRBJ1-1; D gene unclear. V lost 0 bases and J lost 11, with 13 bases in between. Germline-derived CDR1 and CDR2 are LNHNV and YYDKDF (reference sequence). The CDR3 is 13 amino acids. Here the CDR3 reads CATSREAGSGAFF. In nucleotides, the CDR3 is TGTGCCACCAGCAGAGAGGCTGGCTCGGGGGCTTTCTTT. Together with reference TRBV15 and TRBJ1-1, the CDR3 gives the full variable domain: DAMVIQNPRYQVTQFGKPVTLSCSQTLNHNVMYWYQQKSSQAPKLLFHYYDKDFNNEADTPDNFQSRRPNTSFCFLDIRSPGLGDTAMYLCATSREAGSGAFFGQGTRLTVV.

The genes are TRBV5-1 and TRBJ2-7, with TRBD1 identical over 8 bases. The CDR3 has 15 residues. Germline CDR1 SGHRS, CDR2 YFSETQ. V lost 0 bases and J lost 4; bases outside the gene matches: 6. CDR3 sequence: CASSLAWTGKYEQYF. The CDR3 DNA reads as TGCGCCAGCAGCTTGGCGTGGACAGGGAAATACGAGCAGTACTTC.

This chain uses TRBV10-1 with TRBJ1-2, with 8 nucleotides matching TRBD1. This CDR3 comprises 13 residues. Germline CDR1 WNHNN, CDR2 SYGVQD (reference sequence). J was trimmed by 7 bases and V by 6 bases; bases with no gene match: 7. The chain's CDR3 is CASRGEGTGGYTF. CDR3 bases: TGCGCCAGCAGGGGTGAGGGGACAGGTGGCTACACCTTC.

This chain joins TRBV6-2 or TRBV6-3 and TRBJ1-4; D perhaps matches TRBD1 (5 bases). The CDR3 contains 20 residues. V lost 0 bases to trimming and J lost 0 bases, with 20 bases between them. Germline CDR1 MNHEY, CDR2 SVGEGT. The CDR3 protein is CASSYSFQGGTSTTNEKLFF. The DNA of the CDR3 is TGTGCCAGCAGTTACTCATTCCAGGGAGGCACTTCAACAACTAATGAAAAACTGTTTTTT.

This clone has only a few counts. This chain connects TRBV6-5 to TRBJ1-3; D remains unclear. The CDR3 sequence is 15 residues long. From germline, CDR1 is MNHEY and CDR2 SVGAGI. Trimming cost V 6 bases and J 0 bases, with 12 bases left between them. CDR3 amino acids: CASRRDNLSGNTIYF. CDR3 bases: TGTGCCAGCAGAAGAGACAACCTCTCTGGAAACACCATATATTTT.

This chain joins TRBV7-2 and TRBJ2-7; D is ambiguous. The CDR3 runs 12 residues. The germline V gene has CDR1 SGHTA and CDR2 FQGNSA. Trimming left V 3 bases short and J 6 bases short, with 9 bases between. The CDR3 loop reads CASSLGPPEQYF. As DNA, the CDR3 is TGTGCCAGCAGCTTGGGCCCACCCGAGCAGTACTTC.

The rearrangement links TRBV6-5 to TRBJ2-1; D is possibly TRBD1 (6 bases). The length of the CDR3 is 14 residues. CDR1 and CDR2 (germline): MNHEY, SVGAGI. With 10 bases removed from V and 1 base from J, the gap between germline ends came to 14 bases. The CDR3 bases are TGTGCCACCACAACAGGGCCTTCCTACAATGAGCAGTTCTTC. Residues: CATTTGPSYNEQFF.

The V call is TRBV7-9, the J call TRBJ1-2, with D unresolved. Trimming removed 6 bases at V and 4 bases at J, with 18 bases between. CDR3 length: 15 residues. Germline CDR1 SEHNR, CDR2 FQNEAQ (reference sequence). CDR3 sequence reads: CASSSNPGGGYGYTF. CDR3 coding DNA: TGTGCCAGCAGTTCAAATCCCGGTGGAGGCTATGGCTACACCTTC.

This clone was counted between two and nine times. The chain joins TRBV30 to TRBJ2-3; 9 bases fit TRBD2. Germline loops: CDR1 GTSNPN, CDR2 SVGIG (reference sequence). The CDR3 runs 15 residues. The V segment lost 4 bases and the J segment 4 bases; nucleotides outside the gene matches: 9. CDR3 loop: CAWTLGAGGPDTQYF. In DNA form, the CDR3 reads TGTGCCTGGACTCTTGGGGCGGGAGGGCCAGATACGCAGTATTTT.

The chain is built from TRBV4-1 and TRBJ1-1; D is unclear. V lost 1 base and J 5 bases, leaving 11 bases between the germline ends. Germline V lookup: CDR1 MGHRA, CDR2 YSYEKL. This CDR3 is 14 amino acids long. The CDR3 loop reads CASSQGDFGTEAFF. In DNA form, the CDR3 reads TGCGCCAGCAGCCAAGGCGACTTCGGGACTGAAGCTTTCTTT.

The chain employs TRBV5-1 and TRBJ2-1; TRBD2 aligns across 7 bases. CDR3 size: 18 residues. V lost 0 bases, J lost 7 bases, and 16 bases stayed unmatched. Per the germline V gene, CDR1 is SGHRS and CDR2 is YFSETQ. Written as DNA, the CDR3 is TGCGCCAGCAGCTTGGACAAGGCCCCGAAGCGGGACCCTAATGAGCAGTTCTTC. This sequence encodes CASSLDKAPKRDPNEQFF.

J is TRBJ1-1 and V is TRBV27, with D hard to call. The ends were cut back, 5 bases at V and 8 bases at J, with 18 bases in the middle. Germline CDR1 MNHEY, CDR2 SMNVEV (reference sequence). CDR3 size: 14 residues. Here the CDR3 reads CASSPLRSPNEAFF. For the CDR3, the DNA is TGTGCCAGCAGTCCCCTCCGGAGTCCTAACGAAGCTTTCTTT.

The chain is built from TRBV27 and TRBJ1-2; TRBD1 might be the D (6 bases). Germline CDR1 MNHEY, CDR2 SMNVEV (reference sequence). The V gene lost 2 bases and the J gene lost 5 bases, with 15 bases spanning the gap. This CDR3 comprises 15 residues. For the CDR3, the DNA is TGTGCCAGCAGTTTAATCGGGGGGCCAAAATATGGCTACACCTTC. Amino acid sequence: CASSLIGGPKYGYTF.

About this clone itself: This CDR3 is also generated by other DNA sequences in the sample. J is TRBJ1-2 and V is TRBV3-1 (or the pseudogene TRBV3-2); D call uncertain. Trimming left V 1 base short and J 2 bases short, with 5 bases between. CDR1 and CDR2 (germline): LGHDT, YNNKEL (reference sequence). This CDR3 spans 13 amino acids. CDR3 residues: CASSQAVNYGYTF. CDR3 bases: TGTGCCAGCAGCCAAGCAGTGAACTATGGCTACACCTTC.

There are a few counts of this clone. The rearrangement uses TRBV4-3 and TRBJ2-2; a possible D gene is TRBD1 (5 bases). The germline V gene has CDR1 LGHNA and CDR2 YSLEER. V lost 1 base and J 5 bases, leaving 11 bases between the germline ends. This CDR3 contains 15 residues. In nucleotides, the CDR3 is TGCGCCAGCAGCCAAGCCTTCAGGGAAACCGGGGAGCTGTTTTTT. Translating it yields CASSQAFRETGELFF.

The CDR3 protein is CASNRDRALYGYTF. The CDR3 bases are TGTGCCAGCAACCGGGACAGGGCCTTATATGGCTACACCTTC. This rearrangement joins TRBV7-2 to TRBJ1-2, with 9 bases fitting TRBD1. Looked up from germline, CDR1 is SGHTA and CDR2 is FQGNSA. V was pared by 7 bases and J by 5 bases, with 8 bases of the junction left unmatched. CDR3 size: 14 residues.

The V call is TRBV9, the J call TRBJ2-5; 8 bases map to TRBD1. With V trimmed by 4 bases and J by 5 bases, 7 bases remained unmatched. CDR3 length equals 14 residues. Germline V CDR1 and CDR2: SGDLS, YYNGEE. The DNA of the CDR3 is TGTGCCAGCAGCCCCGGACAGGGATTGGAGACCCAGTACTTC. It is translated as CASSPGQGLETQYF.

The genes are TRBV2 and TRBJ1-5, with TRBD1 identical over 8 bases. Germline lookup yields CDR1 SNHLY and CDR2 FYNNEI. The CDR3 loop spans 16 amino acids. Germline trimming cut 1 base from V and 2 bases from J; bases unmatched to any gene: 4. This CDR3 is CASSEGGTGRNQPQHF. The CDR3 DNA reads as TGTGCCAGCAGTGAAGGTGGGACAGGCCGCAATCAGCCCCAGCATTTT. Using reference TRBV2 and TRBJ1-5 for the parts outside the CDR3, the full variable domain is EPEVTQTPSHQVTQMGQEVILRCVPISNHLYFYWYRQILGQKVEFLVSFYNNEISEKSEIFDDQFSVERPDGSNFTLKIRSTKLEDSAMYFCASSEGGTGRNQPQHFGDGTRLSIL.

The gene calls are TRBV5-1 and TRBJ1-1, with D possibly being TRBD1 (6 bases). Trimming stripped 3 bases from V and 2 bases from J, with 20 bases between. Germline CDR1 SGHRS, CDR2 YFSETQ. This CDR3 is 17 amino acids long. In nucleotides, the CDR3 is TGCGCCAGCAGCTCTCCCGGCGCGGACAGTGCTAACACTGAAGCTTTCTTT. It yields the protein CASSSPGADSANTEAFF.

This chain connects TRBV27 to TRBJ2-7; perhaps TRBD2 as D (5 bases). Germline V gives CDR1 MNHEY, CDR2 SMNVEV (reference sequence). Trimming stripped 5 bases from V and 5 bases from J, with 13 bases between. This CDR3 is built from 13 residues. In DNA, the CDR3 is TGTGCCAGCAGTACCACACGGGGTCACGAGCAGTACTTC. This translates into CASSTTRGHEQYF.

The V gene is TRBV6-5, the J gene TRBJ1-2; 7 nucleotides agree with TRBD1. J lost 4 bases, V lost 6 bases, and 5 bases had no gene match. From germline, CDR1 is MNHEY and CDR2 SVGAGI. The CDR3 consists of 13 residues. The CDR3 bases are TGTGCCAGCAGCTTCGGGACAGCCTATGGCTACACCTTC. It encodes CASSFGTAYGYTF.

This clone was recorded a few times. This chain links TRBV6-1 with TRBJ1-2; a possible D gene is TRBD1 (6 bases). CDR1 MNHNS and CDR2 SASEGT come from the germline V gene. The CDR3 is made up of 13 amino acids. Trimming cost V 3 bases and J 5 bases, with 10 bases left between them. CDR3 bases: TGTGCCAGCAGTGAGGGGGCGAGGTATGGCTACACCTTC. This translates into CASSEGARYGYTF.

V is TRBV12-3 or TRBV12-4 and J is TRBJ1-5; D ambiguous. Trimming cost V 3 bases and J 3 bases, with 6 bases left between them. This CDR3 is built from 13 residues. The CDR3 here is CASSLRNNQPQHF. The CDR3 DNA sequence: TGTGCCAGCAGTTTGAGGAACAATCAGCCCCAGCATTTT.